This T cell receptor (beta chain) was recorded in a study of T cells after yellow fever vaccination. For the study at large: Preparing low-cell-number fractions relied on SMART-Seq v4 Ultra Low Input.

CDR1 is SGHDN and CDR2 is FVKESK in the germline V gene. Trimming removed 6 bases from V and 3 bases from J; junction bases left unmatched: 7. This CDR3 is 15 amino acids long. Template switching by 5'RACE produced TCR cDNA, adding a universal primer site and UMIs. TCRdb processed the 5' RACE reads anew with MiXCR; each CDR3 protein has one entry. The data show 300,000 to 350,000 distinct CDR3 sequences, 7% to 9% seen once. Study-wide points: Though weaker, the secondary response peaked faster, on day 5 versus 15. Reappearing after the booster were most of the clones from primary vaccination (less than 98% CD4, 88% CD8).

There are many counts of this clonotype. Its antigen is unidentified. This chain links TRBV14 with TRBJ2-1; the match to TRBD2 covers 8 bases. Sequences were derived from PBMCs, sampled 35 to 50 days after the first yellow fever vaccination. This TCR was sampled from a man younger than 35 who received the YFV17D yellow fever vaccine. The CDR3 region has the DNA TGTGCCAGCAGTCGGTACCGGGGGGGCTACAATGAGCAGTTCTTC. Protein product: CASSRYRGGYNEQFF.